The 26 T cell receptor beta chains listed next were all sequenced from one sample in a study of shared clonotypes between healthy human individuals. The method was immunoSEQ multiplex PCR; TCRdb's version includes in-frame clones alone and lacks a portion of them. The table lists approximately 980,000 clones, over 60% of them singletons. Sequenced input: memory CD4+ T cells sorted from blood. Subset denoted: CD45RA-negative fraction. The receptors come from a man younger than 30 in good health.

This clone was seen a single time. The genes are TRBV7-9 and TRBJ1-4, with D maybe TRBD1 (5 bases). The germline gives CDR1 SEHNR, CDR2 FQNEAQ (reference sequence). Trimming removed 5 bases from V and 8 bases from J, with 18 bases in between. The CDR3 covers 15 residues. The CDR3 nucleotides are TGTGCCAGCAGCCCCCCCCAGGGTATTAAAGAAAAACTGTTTTTT. This sequence encodes CASSPPQGIKEKLFF.

This clone has just a few counts. This sequence joins TRBV28 and TRBJ2-7; possible D gene TRBD1, 5 bases. Trimming stripped 6 bases from V and 3 bases from J, with 21 bases between. The CDR3 length is 16 residues. Per germline, CDR1 MDHEN and CDR2 SYDVKM. CDR3 DNA: TGTGCCAGCAGCCTGGAAAGCCGATGGGGCGGCTACGAGCAGTACTTC. Its protein product is CASSLESRWGGYEQYF. Looking up the rest from reference TRBV28 and TRBJ2-7 gives the full variable domain: DVKVTQSSRYLVKRTGEKVFLECVQDMDHENMFWYRQDPGLGLRLIYFSYDVKMKEKGDIPEGYSVSREKKERFSLILESASTNQTSMYLCASSLESRWGGYEQYFGPGTRLTVT.

The chain joins TRBV28 to TRBJ1-6; perhaps TRBD1 as D (6 bases). There are 17 residues in the CDR3. Germline CDR1 MDHEN, CDR2 SYDVKM. V was cut by 2 bases and J by 2 bases, with 13 bases left in between. This chain's CDR3 is CASSLVRGLAYNSPLHF. CDR3 nucleotide sequence: TGTGCCAGCAGTTTAGTACGGGGGCTCGCCTATAATTCACCCCTCCACTTT.

This clone occurred once. The chain has TRBV30 and TRBJ2-3, with D hard to call. V was clipped by 5 bases and J by 4 bases, with 4 bases between them. The CDR3 sequence is 10 residues long. CDR1 is GTSNPN, CDR2 SVGIG, per germline (reference sequence). The DNA for the CDR3 is TGTGCCTGGGCCTCAGATACGCAGTATTTT. This codes for CAWASDTQYF.

This clone has just one count. The chain is built from TRBV7-9 and TRBJ1-2, with D possibly TRBD1 on 6 matching bases. Trimming took off 3 bases at V and 7 bases at J, with 9 bases between the two ends. The CDR3 has 12 amino acids. The germline CDR1 and CDR2 sequences are SEHNR and FQNEAQ (reference sequence). CDR3 DNA sequence: TGTGCCAGCAGCTTCGGACAGTCTGGCTACACCTTC. Amino acids: CASSFGQSGYTF.

A remark on this clone: Other DNA sequences in this sample translate to the same CDR3. This chain joins TRBV5-1 and TRBJ2-3; possibly TRBD2 for D (5 bases). The CDR3 is 14 amino acids. Germline V gene lookup returns CDR1 SGHRS and CDR2 YFSETQ. V was clipped by 0 bases and J by 4 bases, with 9 bases between them. The CDR3 loop is CASSLERGSDTQYF. The CDR3 DNA follows: TGCGCCAGCAGCTTGGAAAGAGGGTCAGATACGCAGTATTTT. The whole variable domain, remainder taken from reference TRBV5-1 and TRBJ2-3, is KAGVTQTPRYLIKTRGQQVTLSCSPISGHRSVSWYQQTPGQGLQFLFEYFSETQRNKGNFPGRFSGRQFSNSRSEMNVSTLELGDSALYLCASSLERGSDTQYFGPGTRLTVL.

The CDR3 spells CASSLRQSTYEQYF. CDR3 nucleotide sequence: TGTGCCAGCAGCTTACGACAGTCAACCTACGAGCAGTACTTC. J is TRBJ2-7 and V is TRBV11-2, with D perhaps TRBD1 (5 bases). Trimming took 2 bases from V and 2 from J, leaving 10 bases between them. Germline V CDR1 and CDR2: SGHAT, FQNNGV. CDR3 length: 14 residues.

V and J are TRBV7-9 and TRBJ1-3; no clear D gene. Trimming took off 5 bases at V and 0 bases at J, with 20 bases between the two ends. CDR3 size: 18 residues. Looked up from germline, CDR1 is SEHNR and CDR2 is FQNEAQ (reference sequence). CDR3 coding DNA: TGTGCCAGCAGCGCGCCGGGCCAACTCACTCTCTCTGGAAACACCATATATTTT. Residues: CASSAPGQLTLSGNTIYF. The whole variable domain, filled in from reference TRBV7-9 and TRBJ1-3, reads DTGVSQNPRHKITKRGQNVTFRCDPISEHNRLYWYRQTLGQGPEFLTYFQNEAQLEKSRLLSDRFSAERPKGSFSTLEIQRTEQGDSAMYLCASSAPGQLTLSGNTIYFGEGSWLTVV.

The chain uses TRBV10-3 and TRBJ2-3; possibly TRBD2 for D (7 bases). Germline-derived CDR1 and CDR2 are ENHRY and SYGVKD. CDR3 length: 12 amino acids. Trimming took 8 bases from V and 6 from J, leaving 12 bases between them. The CDR3 nucleotides are TGTGCCATCGCCGGGGGGCCTGATACGCAGTATTTT. Translation gives CAIAGGPDTQYF.

The chain employs TRBV5-5 and TRBJ2-1; D remains unclear. Per germline, CDR1 SGHKS and CDR2 YYEKEE (reference sequence). The CDR3 extends over 15 amino acids. Trimming left V 3 bases short and J 5 bases short, with 15 bases between. Here the CDR3 reads CASSSNLLVNNEQFF. CDR3 bases: TGTGCCAGCAGCTCTAACCTCTTAGTTAACAATGAGCAGTTCTTC.

This clone was counted once. V usage is TRBV14 and J usage is TRBJ2-5; D tentatively reads TRBD1 or TRBD2 (5 bases each). The V and J ends lost 4 bases and 10 bases respectively, with 16 bases between them. The germline CDR1 and CDR2 sequences are SGHDN and FVKESK. CDR3 length equals 13 residues. CDR3 DNA sequence: TGTGCCAGCAGCCCAGGGTTCCACGGGGTCCAGTACTTC. This translates into CASSPGFHGVQYF.

Note on this clone: The sample holds other DNA sequences that translate to the same CDR3. The chain couples TRBV29-1 to TRBJ1-2; perhaps TRBD1 as D (5 bases). CDR1 is SQVTM and CDR2 is ANQGSEA in the germline V gene. The CDR3 has 12 residues. V dropped 4 bases and J dropped 0 bases, with 6 bases sitting between them. The CDR3 region has the DNA TGCAGCGTTGGACAGTCTAACTATGGCTACACCTTC. Residues: CSVGQSNYGYTF.

This clone came up a few times. The chain has TRBV7-2 and TRBJ1-2; the D gene is possibly TRBD1 (6 bases). The V gene's germline CDR1 is SGHTA and CDR2 FQGNSA. Trimming stripped 5 bases from V and 4 bases from J, with 20 bases between. This CDR3 is built from 16 residues. DNA of the CDR3: TGTGCCAGCAGCCCTAGGGGGGGCGGGTTTGCCTATGGCTACACCTTC. It translates to CASSPRGGGFAYGYTF.

The chain combines TRBV21-1 with TRBJ1-4. TRBV21-1 is flagged as a pseudogene. This CDR3 is 18 amino acids long. In DNA form, the CDR3 reads TGTGCCAGCAGCAAGATAAACCCGGGGCGGACGGGGGGTGAAAAACTGTTTTTT. Its protein product is CASSKINPGRTGGEKLFF.

The chain joins TRBV30 to TRBJ1-6; TRBD1 is a possible D gene (5 bases). From germline, CDR1 is GTSNPN and CDR2 SVGIG (reference sequence). The CDR3 consists of 14 residues. V was trimmed by 5 bases and J by 5 bases, leaving 13 bases between them. The CDR3 bases are TGTGCCTGGTCGGGGGGTCCCGATAATTCACCCCTCCACTTT. It codes for CAWSGGPDNSPLHF.

This chain uses TRBV19 with TRBJ1-2, with 9 nucleotides matching TRBD1. Trimming took 5 bases from V and 1 from J; bases not matched to a gene: 8. The germline V gene encodes CDR1 LNHDA and CDR2 SQIVND (reference sequence). The CDR3 runs to 16 residues. CDR3 amino acids: CASSPGTGLLNYGYTF. CDR3 bases: TGTGCCAGTAGTCCGGGGACAGGGCTTCTTAACTATGGCTACACCTTC.

Of note for this clone: In the same sample, other DNA sequences code for this CDR3. The chain couples TRBV10-3 to TRBJ2-7; 12 bases are shared with TRBD2. The junction had 0 bases not matched to a gene; V was cut back by 5 bases and J by 1 base. Germline V CDR1 and CDR2: ENHRY, SYGVKD. CDR3 length: 14 residues. CDR3 coding DNA: TGTGCCATCAGTACTAGCGGGGGGTCCTACGAGCAGTACTTC. Its translation is CAISTSGGSYEQYF.

V is TRBV4-1 and J is TRBJ1-1; D is uncertain. There are 15 residues in the CDR3. Deletions cut 0 bases from V and 1 base from J, with 9 bases between. CDR1 MGHRA and CDR2 YSYEKL come from the germline V gene. This CDR3 is CASSQEGIENTEAFF. The DNA of the CDR3 is TGCGCCAGCAGCCAAGAGGGCATCGAGAACACTGAAGCTTTCTTT.

The V call is TRBV19, the J call TRBJ2-7; maybe TRBD1 (5 bases). In germline, CDR1 is LNHDA, CDR2 SQIVND (reference sequence). The V end lost 3 bases, the J end lost 0 bases, and 9 bases lay between the germline ends. This CDR3 comprises 14 residues. Here the CDR3 reads CASSINRNSYEQYF. CDR3 DNA: TGTGCCAGTAGTATTAACAGGAACTCCTACGAGCAGTACTTC.

This chain uses TRBV5-4 with TRBJ2-1; possibly TRBD2 for D (6 bases). The V gene lost 1 base and the J gene lost 3 bases, with 17 bases spanning the gap. Looked up from germline, CDR1 is SGHNT and CDR2 is YYREEE (reference sequence). There are 17 residues in the CDR3. This CDR3 reads CASSLLIRREGYNEQFF. In nucleotides, the CDR3 is TGTGCCAGCAGCTTGTTGATCCGGCGGGAAGGCTACAATGAGCAGTTCTTC.

The chain joins TRBV28 to TRBJ1-2; D possibly corresponds to TRBD1 (6 bases). This CDR3 has 17 residues. V gave up 4 bases and J gave up 7 bases, with 25 bases separating them. CDR1 is MDHEN and CDR2 is SYDVKM in the germline V gene. The CDR3 sequence is CASSSRGGLGREGGYTF. The CDR3 coding sequence is TGTGCCAGCAGTTCTAGGGGGGGCCTGGGAAGGGAGGGTGGCTACACCTTC.

This clone was seen repeatedly, ten times or more. J is TRBJ2-7 and V is TRBV20-1; unclear D gene. CDR3 size: 11 residues. The germline CDR1 and CDR2 sequences are DFQATT and SNEGSKA (reference sequence). Trimming stripped 3 bases from V and 6 bases from J, with 9 bases between. CDR3 region: CSASLVGEQYF. The CDR3 DNA sequence: TGCAGTGCTAGTCTGGTTGGCGAGCAGTACTTC.

V usage is TRBV25-1 and J usage is TRBJ2-2; 9 positions agree with TRBD1. The CDR3 extends over 16 amino acids. Germline assignment: CDR1 MGHDK and CDR2 SYGVNS. After removal of 4 bases from V and 2 bases from J, the junction contained 5 bases not matched to a gene. The CDR3 DNA reads TGTGCCAGCAGTGCCACAGGGGGCCCTAACACCGGGGAGCTGTTTTTT. Translation gives CASSATGGPNTGELFF. Filled out from reference TRBV25-1 and TRBJ2-2, the complete variable domain reads EADIYQTPRYLVIGTGKKITLECSQTMGHDKMYWYQQDPGMELHLIHYSYGVNSTEKGDLSSESTVSRIRTEHFPLTLESARPSHTSQYLCASSATGGPNTGELFFGEGSRLTVL.

This sequence joins TRBV28 and TRBJ1-1, with 7 positions matching TRBD1. Germline CDR1 and CDR2: MDHEN and SYDVKM. V was clipped by 4 bases and J by 2 bases; unmatched bases: 10. The CDR3 is 16 amino acids. Here the CDR3 DNA reads TGTGCCAGCAGTTCGCTAGCGGGACAGCCTAACACTGAAGCTTTCTTT. Its protein product is CASSSLAGQPNTEAFF.

V is TRBV9 and J is TRBJ2-3, with a possible D match to TRBD2 (7 bases). In germline, CDR1 is SGDLS, CDR2 YYNGEE. V was cut by 4 bases and J by 2 bases, with 23 bases left in between. The CDR3 has 18 amino acids. DNA for the CDR3: TGTGCCAGCAGCACCCCCTTGGGGGGGGGCCTAACCACAGATACGCAGTATTTT. Translating gives CASSTPLGGGLTTDTQYF.

This clone has just a few counts. The chain joins TRBV28 to TRBJ2-3, with D uncertain. The length of the CDR3 is 13 residues. V was cut by 3 bases and J by 6 bases, with 10 bases left in between. Germline V gene lookup returns CDR1 MDHEN and CDR2 SYDVKM. As DNA, the CDR3 is TGTGCCAGCAGTTTGAGTGTGGCGGATACGCAGTATTTT. Translating gives CASSLSVADTQYF.